This entry lists 28 T cell receptor beta chains sequenced from one sample in a study of metastatic and nonmetastatic thyroid tumors (dated by TCRdb to between 2020 and 2021). No treatment had been received by any patient before thyroid surgery. The library came from PCR. Sequencer: Illumina HiSeq 4000. Starting from the raw public reads, TCRdb applied fastp trimming at Q25, assembled clones with MiXCR and retained in-frame beta chains. In all, the sample holds 12,000 to 15,000 clones, and 25% to 30% of those were seen once. About a tenth of the sample is taken by the ten largest. Sample: tumor tissue. The receptors were gathered from a female donor with papillary thyroid cancer or a benign thyroid nodule (not recorded which). Some clones in this sample may be carry-over from other donors' samples.

This clone was detected ten times or more. This chain links TRBV14 with TRBJ2-1, with 15 positions matching TRBD2. This CDR3 spans 15 amino acids. The V gene end was trimmed by 2 bases and the J gene end by 9 bases; junction bases not matched to a gene: 2. CDR1 is SGHDN, CDR2 FVKESK, per germline. The CDR3 nucleotides read TGTGCCAGCAGCCAACCGGGACTAGCGGGAGGTGAGCAGTTCTTC. Translating gives CASSQPGLAGGEQFF.

The chain employs TRBV5-1 and TRBJ1-1; D not certain. This CDR3 has 17 residues. Trimming took off 4 bases at V and 5 bases at J, with 24 bases between the two ends. In germline, CDR1 is SGHRS, CDR2 YFSETQ. The CDR3 protein is CASSPGSVFERRTEAFF. The CDR3 region has the DNA TGCGCCAGCAGCCCCGGTTCCGTTTTCGAGAGGAGGACTGAAGCTTTCTTT.

About this clone: A much larger clone differs by one base, so this may be a read error. J is TRBJ1-4 and V is TRBV5-4; the D is unclear. Per the germline V gene, CDR1 is SGHNT and CDR2 is YYREEE (reference sequence). There are 14 residues in the CDR3. V lost 4 bases to trimming and J lost 8 bases, with 15 bases between them. The CDR3 reads CASSLRGRGEKLFF. CDR3 DNA sequence: TGTGCCAGCAGCCTCAGAGGGCGAGGGGAAAAACTGTTTTTT.

This chain uses TRBV5-1 with TRBJ2-7, with TRBD1 matching over 8 bases. This CDR3 contains 15 residues. In germline, CDR1 is SGHRS, CDR2 YFSETQ. After removal of 3 bases from V and 3 bases from J, the junction contained 8 bases not matched to a gene. CDR3 nucleotide sequence: TGCGCCAGCAGCTCACGCGGGACAGGTGACTACGAGCAGTACTTC. Its translation: CASSSRGTGDYEQYF.

As concerns this clone: The CDR3 does not close with the conserved phenylalanine or tryptophan, likely indicating a read error. The chain uses TRBV28 and TRBJ2-7; D not certain. The germline V gene encodes CDR1 MDHEN and CDR2 SYDVKM. The length of the CDR3 is 15 residues. Trimming cost V 3 bases and J 4 bases, with 16 bases left between them. CDR3 loop: CASSLGSAIPYEQYL. CDR3 sequence (DNA): TGTGCCAGCAGTTTGGGCTCGGCAATCCCATACGAGCAGTACTTG.

The chain combines TRBV18 with TRBJ1-1; D remains unclear. V was trimmed by 4 bases and J by 1 base, leaving 10 bases between them. The germline CDR1 and CDR2 sequences are KGHSH and LQKENI. CDR3 length: 14 residues. The CDR3 nucleotides read TGTGCCAGCTCACTGAACCCCAAGAACACTGAAGCTTTCTTT. It codes for CASSLNPKNTEAFF.

In its sample, this clone is medium-sized. V is TRBV30 and J is TRBJ2-5; unclear D gene. The germline CDR1 and CDR2 sequences are GTSNPN and SVGIG (reference sequence). The V gene lost 3 bases and the J gene lost 0 bases, with 11 bases spanning the gap. This CDR3 region has 14 residues. The CDR3 DNA follows: TGTGCCTGGAGGGGGTGGGCAGACCAAGAGACCCAGTACTTC. Protein product: CAWRGWADQETQYF.

Sample share makes this clone medium-sized (0.01 to 0.1%). The CDR3 spells CASSRSAGMFYGYTF. The CDR3 nucleotides read TGTGCCAGCAGTCGATCGGCGGGGATGTTCTATGGCTACACCTTC. The V call is TRBV6-1, the J call TRBJ1-2; D gene uncertain. Trimming pared 5 bases from V and 4 bases from J, leaving 17 bases between. Germline assignment: CDR1 MNHNS and CDR2 SASEGT. The CDR3 totals 15 residues.

A single count supports this clone. The J gene is TRBJ2-1, the V gene TRBV20-1; TRBD2 matches 13 bases. The length of the CDR3 is 17 residues. The germline CDR1 and CDR2 sequences are DFQATT and SNEGSKA (reference sequence). V was pared by 5 bases and J by 7 bases, with 14 bases of the junction left unmatched. The CDR3 DNA is TGCAGTGCTCCAGGACTAGCGGGAGAATTTGTAATAAATGAGCAGTTCTTC. It specifies CSAPGLAGEFVINEQFF.

A note on this clone: A much bigger clone sits one base away, suggesting this may be a read error. J is TRBJ2-1 and V is TRBV7-3, with D perhaps assigned TRBD1 or TRBD2 (5 bases each). The CDR3 has 13 residues. The V gene lost 9 bases and the J gene lost 8 bases, with 17 bases spanning the gap. Germline CDR1 and CDR2: SGHTA and FQGTGA. CDR3 DNA sequence: TGTGCCAGTCGAGGCAAGGGGAGCGATGAGCAGTTCTTC. Protein: CASRGKGSDEQFF.

J is TRBJ2-1 and V is TRBV20-1, with TRBD2 identical over 12 bases. CDR3 length: 18 residues. V lost 4 bases, J lost 6 bases, and 16 bases stayed unmatched. Germline V gene lookup returns CDR1 DFQATT and CDR2 SNEGSKA (reference sequence). CDR3 sequence (DNA): TGCAGTGCTATAGACGAGACTAGCGGGAGACCTCACTGCAATGAGCAGTTCTTC. Translated: CSAIDETSGRPHCNEQFF.

This rearrangement joins TRBV9 to TRBJ2-3; D is perhaps TRBD2 (5 bases). V lost 0 bases and J lost 5, with 13 bases in between. CDR1 and CDR2 (germline): SGDLS, YYNGEE. CDR3 size: 15 residues. The CDR3: CASSVVSGWKDTQYF. In DNA, the CDR3 is TGTGCCAGCAGCGTAGTGTCGGGATGGAAAGATACGCAGTATTTT.

Of note for this clone: An end of the junction does not agree with germline; a read error may underlie this. The V gene is TRBV2, the J gene TRBJ2-2; D gene unclear. Germline V CDR1 and CDR2: SNHLY, FYNNEI. This CDR3 has 13 amino acids. CDR3 coding DNA: TGCGCCAGCAGTGCCGCGAACACCGTGGAGCTGTTTTTT. Amino acid sequence: CASSAANTVELFF.

The chain is built from TRBV5-5 and TRBJ2-1; 11 nucleotides line up with TRBD1. With 4 bases clipped from V and 1 base from J, the junction kept 4 bases outside the gene matches. CDR3 length: 16 amino acids. Looked up from germline, CDR1 is SGHKS and CDR2 is YYEKEE (reference sequence). The CDR3, as DNA: TGTGCCAGCAGCCTCGGACAGGGGGCGTCCTACAATGAGCAGTTCTTC. Encoded protein: CASSLGQGASYNEQFF.

This clone counts as medium-sized. This chain connects TRBV3-1 to TRBJ2-1, with 11 bases matching TRBD1. The trim removed 1 base at V and 15 bases at J, leaving 2 bases unmatched. This CDR3 is built from 12 residues. In germline, CDR1 is LGHDT, CDR2 YNNKEL (reference sequence). The CDR3 nucleotides read TGTGCCAGCAGCCAAGGGACAGGGGGCGGGTTCTTC. The encoded protein is CASSQGTGGGFF.

This clone was seen ten or more times. V usage is TRBV7-9 and J usage is TRBJ2-1, with D maybe TRBD2 (6 bases). This CDR3 contains 15 residues. Trimming took off 3 bases at V and 1 base at J, with 10 bases between the two ends. Germline loops: CDR1 SEHNR, CDR2 FQNEAQ (reference sequence). The CDR3 loop is CASSFDGGSYNEQFF. In DNA form, the CDR3 reads TGTGCCAGCAGCTTTGACGGGGGTTCCTACAATGAGCAGTTCTTC.

This clone was counted a few times. The chain links TRBV28 to TRBJ1-6; TRBD1 agrees at 9 bases. The CDR3 loop spans 13 amino acids. Germline assignment: CDR1 MDHEN and CDR2 SYDVKM. V trimming: 10 bases; J trimming: 10 bases; junction bases outside the gene matches: 8. The CDR3: CATRDRVGSPLHF. CDR3 DNA sequence: TGTGCCACCAGGGACAGGGTAGGATCACCCCTCCACTTT.

The chain joins TRBV7-3 to TRBJ2-1; weak D call: TRBD1 (5 bases). This CDR3 region has 14 residues. The V end lost 0 bases, the J end lost 8 bases, and 11 bases lay between the germline ends. Per the germline V gene, CDR1 is SGHTA and CDR2 is FQGTGA. The chain's CDR3 is CASSLTSRGDEQFF. For the CDR3, the DNA is TGTGCCAGCAGCTTAACGAGTAGGGGCGATGAGCAGTTCTTC.

The chain carries TRBV7-8 and TRBJ1-2, with D tentatively TRBD1 (5 bases). Germline V CDR1 and CDR2: SGHVS, FQNEAQ. Trimming took off 1 base at V and 4 bases at J, with 10 bases between the two ends. There are 14 residues in the CDR3. CDR3: CASSLGQGLYGYTF. As DNA, the CDR3 is TGTGCCAGCAGCTTAGGGCAGGGCCTCTATGGCTACACCTTC.

The V gene is TRBV18, the J gene TRBJ2-5; perhaps TRBD1 as D (5 bases). V lost 6 bases to trimming and J lost 2 bases, with 10 bases between them. The CDR3 covers 13 residues. Germline CDR1 reads KGHSH; CDR2 reads LQKENI. In DNA, the CDR3 is TGTGCCAGCTCCCCAGGGATTCAAGAGACCCAGTACTTC. As protein: CASSPGIQETQYF.

As to this clone: A clone one base away is much larger, so this may be a read error. The same CDR3 can be traced to other DNA sequences in this sample. CDR3 nucleotides: TGTGCCAGCAGCTTAGGCGCTCTAGATACGCAGTATTTT. It encodes CASSLGALDTQYF. This rearrangement joins TRBV7-2 to TRBJ2-3; D is unclear. CDR3 length: 13 amino acids. Trimming stripped 1 base from V and 5 bases from J, with 7 bases between. Germline lookup yields CDR1 SGHTA and CDR2 FQGNSA.

This clone was counted many times. The DNA for the CDR3 is TGTGCCAGCAGCCCGGACTACGGGAGGGGGGAAACCGAGCAGTACTTC. Translation gives CASSPDYGRGETEQYF. The chain is built from TRBV11-2 and TRBJ2-7; 8 bases map to TRBD2. The germline V gene encodes CDR1 SGHAT and CDR2 FQNNGV. The junction had 15 bases not matched to a gene; V was cut back by 5 bases and J by 6 bases. This CDR3 is built from 16 residues.

This clone was recorded a few times. V usage is TRBV28 and J usage is TRBJ2-5; no firm D call. The germline CDR1 and CDR2 sequences are MDHEN and SYDVKM. The CDR3 sequence is 17 residues long. Trimming removed 2 bases from V and 0 bases from J, with 16 bases in between. CDR3 region: CASSLGWGNPYQETQYF. CDR3 in DNA: TGTGCCAGCAGTTTAGGTTGGGGAAACCCGTACCAAGAGACCCAGTACTTC. Drawing the rest from reference TRBV28 and TRBJ2-5, the complete variable domain is DVKVTQSSRYLVKRTGEKVFLECVQDMDHENMFWYRQDPGLGLRLIYFSYDVKMKEKGDIPEGYSVSREKKERFSLILESASTNQTSMYLCASSLGWGNPYQETQYFGPGTRLLVL.

By share, this clone ranks as medium-sized (0.01 to 0.1%). This rearrangement joins TRBV6-1 to TRBJ2-5; TRBD2 aligns across 7 bases. The V segment lost 6 bases and the J segment 4 bases; nucleotides outside the gene matches: 8. The CDR3 has 14 amino acids. Looked up from germline, CDR1 is MNHNS and CDR2 is SASEGT. The CDR3 reads CASRTPGEGETQYF. CDR3 in DNA: TGTGCCAGCAGGACCCCCGGGGAGGGAGAGACCCAGTACTTC.

This clone was detected many times. The genes are TRBV7-9 and TRBJ2-2, with 11 bases identical to TRBD2. Trimming took 6 bases from V and 4 from J; bases not matched to a gene: 4. Germline V gene lookup returns CDR1 SEHNR and CDR2 FQNEAQ (reference sequence). The CDR3 totals 15 residues. The chain's CDR3 is CASRPGLAATGELFF. As DNA, the CDR3 is TGTGCCAGCAGGCCGGGACTAGCGGCCACCGGGGAGCTGTTTTTT.

Here the CDR3 reads CATSDRDKKYGYTF. The DNA for the CDR3 is TGTGCCACCAGTGATCGGGACAAGAAGTATGGCTACACCTTC. V is TRBV24-1 and J is TRBJ1-2; possibly TRBD1 for D (6 bases). The length of the CDR3 is 14 residues. Per germline, CDR1 KGHDR and CDR2 SFDVKD. Trimming stripped 3 bases from V and 5 bases from J, with 12 bases between.

This clone was recorded many times. V is TRBV11-2 and J is TRBJ2-7; 8 bases are shared with TRBD2. The germline gives CDR1 SGHAT, CDR2 FQNNGV. Losses at the gene ends were 5 bases for V and 1 base for J; bases not matched to a gene: 10. The CDR3 has 16 residues. The CDR3 protein is CASSASSGMGSYEQYF. As DNA, the CDR3 is TGTGCCAGCAGCGCCAGTAGCGGGATGGGATCCTACGAGCAGTACTTC.

This clone showed up many times. Other nucleotide sequences from this sample produce the same CDR3. The chain uses TRBV11-1 and TRBJ1-1; D call uncertain. The germline gives CDR1 SGHAT, CDR2 FQDESV (reference sequence). Trimming pared 6 bases from V and 5 bases from J, leaving 22 bases between. This CDR3 has 16 residues. DNA for the CDR3: TGTGCCAGCAGACTAAGCGGTGCCCCAGGTACAACTGAAGCTTTCTTT. This encodes CASRLSGAPGTTEAFF.